Given below is one T cell receptor beta chain in context. Its antigen is unknown. These data come from a study of cytomegalovirus exposure and HLA in healthy donors. Germline assignment: CDR1 WNHNN and CDR2 SYGVQD (reference sequence). The ends were cut back, 8 bases at V and 2 bases at J, with 13 bases in the middle. The CDR3 is 13 residues long. Findings of the study overall: Analyzed later, association rates of TCRs varied across HLA loci, with DRB1 most and HLA-C fewest. Most TCR beta V segments were productive about 87% or about 30% of the time in an earlier analysis.

These donors, healthy bone marrow donors, were studied. 13 Jbeta primers and 60 Vbeta primers were used for the PCR. In the authors' workflow: In a later analysis, some 80 million unique TCR beta chains included roughly 11 million shared by two or more donors. This table comes from immunoSEQ multiplex PCR, and its TCRdb copy is limited to in-frame clones, with some not included. V, J and clone size derive from that table, while D and trimming were established from the DNA sequence. The profile shows about 160,000 clones, less than 90% of them singletons. Sequencing used PBMCs. This clonotype was sampled from a man aged 18 to 35 in good health and CMV-seronegative. This chain uses TRBV10-1 with TRBJ2-7; D is unclear. As DNA, the CDR3 is TGCGCCAGCGGTTGGGCTGGGCCCTACGAGCAGTACTTC. This encodes CASGWAGPYEQYF.